This T cell receptor beta chain was found in a study of CD8 T cells in ankylosing spondylitis. Library preparation for TCR beta used quantitative 5'-RACE with molecular barcodes. Each CDR3 protein gets one entry after TCRdb re-called the 5' RACE reads with MiXCR. Of just over 350,000 distinct CDR3 sequences in the sample, about 20% were seen once. The CDR3 covers 11 residues. As concerns this clonotype: Its antigen is unidentified.

Study results and caveats: Earlier work had already found some motif variants in reactive arthritis synovial fluid and blood. Disease-associated clones were reportedly significantly overrepresented in matched ankylosing spondylitis synovial fluid. Characteristic, it appeared, of ankylosing spondylitis blood was a TCR beta motif of about eight highly homologous variants.

This chain connects TRBV21-1 to TRBJ2-3. TRBV21-1 is reported as a pseudogene. Sequenced input: blood, either unsorted or a sorted T cell fraction (not recorded which). The source is a male donor with ankylosing spondylitis or in good health (not recorded which). This chain's CDR3 is CASSPGHTQYF. In DNA, the CDR3 is TGTGCCAGCAGCCCTGGGCATACGCAGTATTTT.